Following are 14 T cell receptor beta chains from one sample sequenced in a study of T-cell reconstitution after alpha-beta-depleted transplantation in children. Unique molecular identifiers were incorporated into the prepared TCRbeta library. TCRdb independently ran MiXCR on the PCR reads; one entry per CDR3 protein. The sample comprises 150,000 to 200,000 distinct CDR3 sequences, roughly 6.5% of which are singletons, and 4.5% rests with the top ten. Here the sequenced sample was PBMCs, taken before TCRalphabeta/CD19-depleted stem cell transplant. These receptors were collected from a girl under three years old with combined immunodeficiency, due to receive a stem cell transplant.

This clonotype was recorded many times. V gene TRBV12-3 or TRBV12-4 combines with J gene TRBJ2-1; the D is unclear. The CDR3 covers 18 residues. Trimming removed 6 bases at V and 3 bases at J, with 24 bases between. The CDR3 reads CASRNKPLRATLYNEQFF. CDR3 coding DNA: TGTGCCAGCAGAAACAAACCCCTACGAGCGACACTCTACAATGAGCAGTTCTTC.

This clonotype was found many times. This chain joins TRBV15 and TRBJ2-2; a possible D gene is TRBD1 (6 bases). The CDR3 extends over 15 amino acids. The germline V gene has CDR1 LNHNV and CDR2 YYDKDF (reference sequence). Trimming removed 9 bases from V and 4 bases from J, with 18 bases in between. CDR3 residues: CATSVRGSGTGELFF. The DNA for the CDR3 is TGTGCCACGTCAGTCAGGGGTTCGGGCACCGGGGAGCTGTTTTTT.

This clonotype has a count of ten or more. At one boundary the junction diverges from the germline segment, which might be a read error. The chain employs TRBV7-7 and TRBJ2-5; 9 nucleotides agree with TRBD1. This CDR3 has 15 residues. Per germline, CDR1 SSHAT and CDR2 FNYEAQ (reference sequence). Here the CDR3 reads CASSTLQGALETQYF. Written as DNA, the CDR3 is TGTGCTAGCAGCACATTACAGGGGGCCTTAGAGACCCAGTACTTC.

This clonotype has at least ten counts. The chain combines TRBV28 with TRBJ2-7, with D possibly matching TRBD1 (5 bases). The CDR3 runs to 15 residues. The germline V gene encodes CDR1 MDHEN and CDR2 SYDVKM. V lost 2 bases and J lost 4, with 15 bases in between. CDR3 in DNA: TGTGCCAGCAGTTTAGAGGCAGGGAATCTTTACGAGCAGTACTTC. It is translated as CASSLEAGNLYEQYF. Based on the CDR3 plus reference TRBV28 and TRBJ2-7, the full variable domain is DVKVTQSSRYLVKRTGEKVFLECVQDMDHENMFWYRQDPGLGLRLIYFSYDVKMKEKGDIPEGYSVSREKKERFSLILESASTNQTSMYLCASSLEAGNLYEQYFGPGTRLTVT.

This clonotype was observed at least ten times. The chain has TRBV29-1 and TRBJ2-1, with D maybe TRBD2 (6 bases). Germline-derived CDR1 and CDR2 are SQVTM and ANQGSEA. V was shortened by 3 bases and J by 5 bases, with 17 bases between the two germline ends. This CDR3 contains 15 residues. The CDR3 spells CSVDFTGDFHNEQFF. In DNA, the CDR3 is TGCAGCGTTGATTTTACGGGGGATTTTCACAATGAGCAGTTCTTC.

The chain has TRBV12-3 or TRBV12-4 and TRBJ1-2; a possible D gene is TRBD1 (6 bases). V lost 6 bases and J 0 bases, leaving 14 bases between the germline ends. The CDR3 loop spans 15 amino acids. DNA for the CDR3: TGTGCCAGCAGGCGCGGAAGGACAGCTAACTATGGCTACACCTTC. It is translated as CASRRGRTANYGYTF.

This clonotype was counted many times. The V call is TRBV5-6, the J call TRBJ2-3; possible D gene TRBD1, 6 bases. CDR1 is SGHDT and CDR2 is YYEEEE in the germline V gene. The V end lost 4 bases, the J end lost 2 bases, and 14 bases lay between the germline ends. The CDR3 totals 15 residues. The CDR3 sequence: CASSPMTGPTDTQYF. The CDR3 DNA is TGTGCCAGCAGCCCCATGACAGGCCCCACAGATACGCAGTATTTT.

This clonotype was seen at least ten times. The genes are TRBV28 and TRBJ1-2; 9 bases are a match to TRBD1. The germline V gene has CDR1 MDHEN and CDR2 SYDVKM. Losses at the gene ends were 8 bases for V and 5 bases for J; bases not matched to a gene: 9. This CDR3 has 14 residues. For the CDR3, the DNA is TGTGCCAGCCGAAAACAGGGGGCAGAATATGGCTACACCTTC. Translating it yields CASRKQGAEYGYTF.

CDR3 bases: TGTGCCAGCAGTTTCCCTAGCGGGAGGGATCGAGAGACCCAGTACTTC. This encodes CASSFPSGRDRETQYF. This rearrangement joins TRBV28 to TRBJ2-5; TRBD2 matches 12 bases. Germline V gene sequence: CDR1 MDHEN, CDR2 SYDVKM. V lost 3 bases, J lost 4 bases, and 6 bases stayed unmatched. This CDR3 region has 16 residues.

The rearrangement joins TRBV7-2 to TRBJ2-5, with a possible D match to TRBD2 (5 bases). Trimming removed 5 bases from V and 1 base from J, with 11 bases in between. The CDR3 runs to 14 residues. CDR1 SGHTA and CDR2 FQGNSA come from the germline V gene. This CDR3 reads CASSLNRGQETQYF. CDR3 DNA: TGTGCCAGCAGCCTTAACCGGGGCCAAGAGACCCAGTACTTC.

This clonotype was recorded many times. This chain joins TRBV20-1 and TRBJ2-1, with 10 bases lining up with TRBD2. The CDR3 sequence is 16 residues long. The germline CDR1 and CDR2 sequences are DFQATT and SNEGSKA (reference sequence). Trimming removed 0 bases from V and 6 bases from J; junction bases left unmatched: 8. CDR3: CSARDLTSGAINEQFF. DNA of the CDR3: TGCAGTGCTAGAGATCTAACTAGCGGGGCGATCAATGAGCAGTTCTTC.

This clonotype was seen ten or more times. The chain employs TRBV6-2 or TRBV6-3 and TRBJ2-4; 7 nucleotides align to TRBD2. Germline V gives CDR1 MNHEY, CDR2 SVGEGT. Trimming removed 9 bases from V and 7 bases from J; junction bases left unmatched: 12. The CDR3 contains 14 residues. In DNA form, the CDR3 reads TGTGCCAGTTCCCTCCCGGGGCGGGGGAACATTCAGTACTTC. Encoded protein: CASSLPGRGNIQYF.

This clonotype showed up many times. This chain connects TRBV7-3 to TRBJ2-1, with 10 bases lining up with TRBD2. This CDR3 spans 17 amino acids. V lost 2 bases, J lost 1 base, and 5 bases stayed unmatched. Germline CDR1 reads SGHTA; CDR2 reads FQGTGA. The CDR3 DNA reads as TGTGCCAGCAGCTTAGGGCTAGCGGGAGTATCCTACAATGAGCAGTTCTTC. Translation: CASSLGLAGVSYNEQFF.

This clonotype was picked up many times. The rearrangement joins TRBV29-1 to TRBJ2-1; D perhaps matches TRBD1 (6 bases). The CDR3 is made up of 18 amino acids. The V end was cut by 1 base, the J end by 6 bases, with 25 bases between. The V gene's germline CDR1 is SQVTM and CDR2 ANQGSEA. CDR3 protein: CSVEGTPTGAHIVNEQFF. CDR3 nucleotide sequence: TGCAGCGTTGAAGGAACCCCGACAGGAGCTCATATAGTCAATGAGCAGTTCTTC.